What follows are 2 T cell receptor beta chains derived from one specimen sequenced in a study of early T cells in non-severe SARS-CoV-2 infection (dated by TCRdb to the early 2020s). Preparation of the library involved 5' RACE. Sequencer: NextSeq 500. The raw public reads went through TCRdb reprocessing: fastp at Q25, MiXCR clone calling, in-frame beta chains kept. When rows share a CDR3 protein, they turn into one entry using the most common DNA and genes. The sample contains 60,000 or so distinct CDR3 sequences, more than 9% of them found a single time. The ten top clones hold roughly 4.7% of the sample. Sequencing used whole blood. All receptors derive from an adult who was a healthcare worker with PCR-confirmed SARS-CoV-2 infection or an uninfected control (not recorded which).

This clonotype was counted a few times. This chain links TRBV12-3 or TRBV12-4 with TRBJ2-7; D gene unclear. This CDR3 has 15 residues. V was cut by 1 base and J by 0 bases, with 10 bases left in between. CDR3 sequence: CASSLGGRSSYEQYF. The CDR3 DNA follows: TGTGCCAGCAGTTTAGGAGGAAGAAGCTCCTACGAGCAGTACTTC.

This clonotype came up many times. The CDR3 here is CASKSKGLYGYTF. CDR3 in DNA: TGTGCCAGCAAGTCAAAGGGCCTCTATGGCTACACCTTC. The chain couples TRBV2 to TRBJ1-2; D unclear. Deletions cut 7 bases from V and 4 bases from J, with 13 bases between. CDR1 SNHLY and CDR2 FYNNEI come from the germline V gene. The CDR3 length is 13 residues.